Each of the 29 T cell receptor beta chains below was sequenced from the same sample in a study of cytomegalovirus exposure and HLA in healthy donors. The PCR contained 60 Vbeta and 13 Jbeta primers. The protocol was immunoSEQ multiplex PCR, while the TCRdb copy is restricted to in-frame clones and leaves out a portion. The sample contains 100,000 to 120,000 clones, around 76% of which appear only once. Sequencing was performed on PBMCs. The source of these receptors is a man under 40 in good health and CMV-seropositive.

The chain has TRBV18 and TRBJ2-7; 12 bases are shared with TRBD1. Germline loops: CDR1 KGHSH, CDR2 LQKENI. Unmatched junction bases numbered 16, after V lost 5 bases and J lost 2 bases. The CDR3 is 19 amino acids. In nucleotides, the CDR3 is TGTGCCAGCTCAACCTTTCCGGGACAGGGGGCTAAGGGGACCTACGAGCAGTACTTC. It translates to CASSTFPGQGAKGTYEQYF.

In this sample, this clone turned up a few times. This rearrangement joins TRBV27 to TRBJ2-5, with TRBD2 matching over 9 bases. The CDR3 consists of 16 residues. J lost 1 base, V lost 6 bases, and 9 bases had no gene match. Germline CDR1 MNHEY, CDR2 SMNVEV (reference sequence). The CDR3 sequence is CASRWKRGASQETQYF. The DNA of the CDR3 is TGTGCCAGCAGATGGAAGCGGGGGGCTTCCCAAGAGACCCAGTACTTC.

V is TRBV19 and J is TRBJ2-2; D not resolved. Germline CDR1 is LNHDA and CDR2 is SQIVND (reference sequence). This CDR3 spans 16 amino acids. Trimming took off 1 base at V and 0 bases at J, with 9 bases between the two ends. The CDR3 DNA reads TGTGCCAGTAGTATAGGTGGGCGTTCGAACACCGGGGAGCTGTTTTTT. This codes for CASSIGGRSNTGELFF. Full variable domain (remainder filled in from reference TRBV19 and TRBJ2-2): DGGITQSPKYLFRKEGQNVTLSCEQNLNHDAMYWYRQDPGQGLRLIYYSQIVNDFQKGDIAEGYSVSREKKESFPLTVTSAQKNPTAFYLCASSIGGRSNTGELFFGEGSRLTVL.

The genes are TRBV7-2 and TRBJ2-3; a possible D gene is TRBD1 (6 bases). Trimming removed 2 bases at V and 4 bases at J, with 16 bases between. Germline lookup yields CDR1 SGHTA and CDR2 FQGNSA. This CDR3 comprises 16 residues. As DNA, the CDR3 is TGTGCCAGCAGCTTAAATGGGGTGGGGGCGGCAGATACGCAGTATTTT. Its translation: CASSLNGVGAADTQYF. Variable domain in full (rest from reference TRBV7-2 and TRBJ2-3): GAGVSQSPSNKVTEKGKDVELRCDPISGHTALYWYRQSLGQGLEFLIYFQGNSAPDKSGLPSDRFSAERTGGSVSTLTIQRTQQEDSAVYLCASSLNGVGAADTQYFGPGTRLTVL.

The chain combines TRBV2 with TRBJ1-5; TRBD1 matches 9 bases. The CDR3 is 15 amino acids. The ends lost 2 bases at V and 5 bases at J; junction bases unmatched: 4. CDR1 and CDR2 (germline): SNHLY, FYNNEI. As DNA, the CDR3 is TGTGCCAGCAGTGAATGGGGACAGGGCGATCAGCCCCAGCATTTT. Amino acids: CASSEWGQGDQPQHF.

This clone showed up just a few times. V and J are TRBV5-4 and TRBJ1-2; 8 nucleotides align to TRBD1. Germline V gene sequence: CDR1 SGHNT, CDR2 YYREEE (reference sequence). V gave up 0 bases and J gave up 1 base; unmatched junction bases: 2. The CDR3 spans 15 residues. CDR3 sequence reads: CASSLGGQVNYGYTF. In nucleotides, the CDR3 is TGTGCCAGCAGCTTGGGGGGACAGGTTAACTATGGCTACACCTTC.

This clone was counted between two and nine times. The chain links TRBV7-9 to TRBJ2-3; D perhaps matches TRBD2 (7 bases). Germline-derived CDR1 and CDR2 are SEHNR and FQNEAQ (reference sequence). With 8 bases removed from V and 0 bases from J, the gap between germline ends came to 18 bases. The CDR3 has 16 amino acids. The DNA of the CDR3 is TGTGCCAGCCAACCTAGGGGGGGGTCTAGCACAGATACGCAGTATTTT. It translates to CASQPRGGSSTDTQYF.

This rearrangement joins TRBV28 to TRBJ2-7; D is possibly TRBD2 (6 bases). The germline gives CDR1 MDHEN, CDR2 SYDVKM. This CDR3 is built from 14 residues. V was trimmed by 6 bases and J by 7 bases, leaving 19 bases between them. CDR3 protein: CASSFFSLAGEQYF. DNA of the CDR3: TGTGCCAGCAGCTTCTTCTCACTAGCCGGGGAGCAGTACTTC.

The table lists this clone with a few counts. The chain uses TRBV4-3 and TRBJ1-1; D unclear. CDR3 length equals 14 residues. Trimming stripped 0 bases from V and 0 bases from J, with 5 bases between. The germline V gene has CDR1 LGHNA and CDR2 YSLEER. The CDR3 loop reads CASSQDVLNTEAFF. CDR3 nucleotides: TGCGCCAGCAGCCAAGATGTCTTGAACACTGAAGCTTTCTTT.

This chain joins TRBV7-8 and TRBJ1-2, with D tentatively TRBD1 (6 bases). The V gene's germline CDR1 is SGHVS and CDR2 FQNEAQ. The CDR3 loop spans 14 amino acids. V was cut by 8 bases and J by 6 bases, with 19 bases left in between. CDR3: CASLPYRESDGYTF. CDR3 sequence (DNA): TGTGCCAGCTTACCGTACAGGGAATCGGATGGCTACACCTTC.

This chain joins TRBV11-2 and TRBJ2-2; D ambiguous. Germline CDR1 SGHAT, CDR2 FQNNGV. V was pared by 3 bases and J by 2 bases, with 10 bases between. This CDR3 contains 15 residues. CDR3 coding DNA: TGTGCCAGCAGCTTGGGCATACCTAACACCGGGGAGCTGTTTTTT. This sequence encodes CASSLGIPNTGELFF.

This clone was seen only a few times. The chain uses TRBV9 and TRBJ2-3; D perhaps matches TRBD2 (6 bases). Trimming stripped 0 bases from V and 0 bases from J, with 14 bases between. This CDR3 region has 17 residues. In germline, CDR1 is SGDLS, CDR2 YYNGEE. CDR3 amino acids: CASSVDGGTISTDTQYF. The DNA for the CDR3 is TGTGCCAGCAGCGTAGATGGAGGGACCATAAGCACAGATACGCAGTATTTT.

This chain links TRBV9 with TRBJ2-5, with 9 bases aligning to TRBD2. V trimming: 0 bases; J trimming: 1 base; junction bases outside the gene matches: 10. Per germline, CDR1 SGDLS and CDR2 YYNGEE. This CDR3 comprises 18 residues. Here the CDR3 DNA reads TGTGCCAGCAGCGTAGAGGATAGCGGGGGCCCCGGCCAAGAGACCCAGTACTTC. This encodes CASSVEDSGGPGQETQYF. Looking up the rest from reference TRBV9 and TRBJ2-5 gives the full variable domain: DSGVTQTPKHLITATGQRVTLRCSPRSGDLSVYWYQQSLDQGLQFLIQYYNGEERAKGNILERFSAQQFPDLHSELNLSSLELGDSALYFCASSVEDSGGPGQETQYFGPGTRLLVL.

The chain has TRBV27 and TRBJ1-5, with 10 bases identical to TRBD1. Germline trimming cut 5 bases from V and 10 bases from J; bases unmatched to any gene: 8. Per germline, CDR1 MNHEY and CDR2 SMNVEV (reference sequence). The CDR3 runs 14 residues. This CDR3 is CASSLGQGLGPQHF. DNA for the CDR3: TGTGCCAGCAGTCTGGGACAGGGGCTAGGCCCCCAGCATTTT.

V and J are TRBV29-1 and TRBJ2-5; D gene unclear. Germline CDR1 reads SQVTM; CDR2 reads ANQGSEA. Trimming shortened V by 8 bases and J by 2 bases, and 9 bases separated the two germline ends. The CDR3 sequence is 11 residues long. This chain's CDR3 is CSPQFQETQYF. CDR3 coding DNA: TGCAGCCCACAATTTCAAGAGACCCAGTACTTC.

The J gene is TRBJ1-5, the V gene TRBV18, with a possible D match to TRBD1 (5 bases). Germline V gene sequence: CDR1 KGHSH, CDR2 LQKENI. CDR3 length: 16 amino acids. V was cut by 3 bases and J by 0 bases, with 12 bases left in between. The CDR3 DNA follows: TGTGCCAGCTCACCCGTGAAGGGGATTAGCAATCAGCCCCAGCATTTT. This sequence encodes CASSPVKGISNQPQHF.

The V gene is TRBV9, the J gene TRBJ2-1; 8 bases fit TRBD2. In germline, CDR1 is SGDLS, CDR2 YYNGEE. V gave up 0 bases and J gave up 4 bases; unmatched junction bases: 3. This CDR3 comprises 15 residues. CDR3: CASSVEAGEYNEQFF. The CDR3 DNA follows: TGTGCCAGCAGCGTAGAAGCGGGGGAGTACAATGAGCAGTTCTTC.

The chain has TRBV13 and TRBJ1-2, with 12 bases identical to TRBD1. From germline, CDR1 is PRHDT and CDR2 FYEKMQ (reference sequence). The V and J ends lost 4 bases and 6 bases, in that order; junction bases with no gene match: 6. This CDR3 has 15 residues. The CDR3 protein is CASSSPGQGAHGYTF. CDR3 nucleotide sequence: TGTGCCAGCAGCTCACCGGGACAGGGGGCTCATGGCTACACCTTC.

The chain joins TRBV27 to TRBJ2-1; D uncertain. Germline V lookup: CDR1 MNHEY, CDR2 SMNVEV (reference sequence). Trimming stripped 6 bases from V and 0 bases from J, with 15 bases between. This CDR3 is built from 16 residues. CDR3 DNA sequence: TGTGCCAGCAGCAACCTTCCGGTTTCCTCCTACAATGAGCAGTTCTTC. Translating it yields CASSNLPVSSYNEQFF.

The chain combines TRBV4-2 with TRBJ2-1, with TRBD1 identical over 8 bases. CDR1 and CDR2 from the germline V gene are LGHNA and YNFKEQ. V lost 0 bases, J lost 2 bases, and 12 bases stayed unmatched. The CDR3 extends over 19 amino acids. DNA for the CDR3: TGTGCCAGCAGCCAAGATTCGGGACAGGTTATATTTGCCTACAATGAGCAGTTCTTC. It translates to CASSQDSGQVIFAYNEQFF.

The rearrangement links TRBV7-9 to TRBJ1-2, with 9 positions matching TRBD1. Trimming at V came to 4 bases and at J to 4 bases, leaving 7 bases not matched to a gene. CDR3 size: 15 residues. Germline V gene lookup returns CDR1 SEHNR and CDR2 FQNEAQ (reference sequence). Here the CDR3 reads CASSSRDRVGYGYTF. As DNA, the CDR3 is TGTGCCAGCAGCTCCCGGGACAGGGTGGGCTATGGCTACACCTTC. The entire variable domain, with the rest obtained from reference TRBV7-9 and TRBJ1-2, is as follows: DTGVSQNPRHKITKRGQNVTFRCDPISEHNRLYWYRQTLGQGPEFLTYFQNEAQLEKSRLLSDRFSAERPKGSFSTLEIQRTEQGDSAMYLCASSSRDRVGYGYTFGSGTRLTVV.

On this clone itself: Germline is not matched at one junction end, which may reflect a read error. The chain is built from TRBV4-1 and TRBJ2-7; D possibly corresponds to TRBD2 (5 bases). This CDR3 contains 15 residues. The V gene's germline CDR1 is MGHRA and CDR2 YSYEKL. This CDR3 is CASSHENTRPYEQYF. In DNA form, the CDR3 reads TGCGCCAGCAGCCATGAAAATACTAGACCCTATGAGCAGTACTTC.

The CDR3 DNA sequence: TGTGCCAGCAAACTCACCCTGGGGACTAGCGGTTACAATGAGCAGTTCTTC. Amino acid sequence: CASKLTLGTSGYNEQFF. The gene calls are TRBV27 and TRBJ2-1; 11 positions agree with TRBD2. The CDR3 length is 17 residues. Germline CDR1 is MNHEY and CDR2 is SMNVEV (reference sequence). The J segment lost 4 bases and the V segment lost 7 bases, leaving 12 bases of the junction unmatched.

The chain has TRBV5-1 and TRBJ1-1; TRBD1 is a possible D gene (6 bases). Germline-derived CDR1 and CDR2 are SGHRS and YFSETQ. There are 13 residues in the CDR3. With 3 bases removed from V and 8 bases from J, the gap between germline ends came to 14 bases. The CDR3, as DNA: TGCGCCAGCAGCTGGGGGGGGGCTCCAGAAGCTTTCTTT. Translated, it gives CASSWGGAPEAFF.

This clone was counted between two and nine times. V is TRBV5-6 and J is TRBJ2-5; 7 nucleotides align to TRBD1. Unmatched junction bases numbered 9, after V lost 4 bases and J lost 0 bases. The CDR3 is made up of 16 amino acids. CDR1 and CDR2 from the germline V gene are SGHDT and YYEEEE. CDR3 sequence (DNA): TGTGCCAGCAGCACAACGACAGGGTATGACCAAGAGACCCAGTACTTC. Translating it yields CASSTTTGYDQETQYF.

This clone was seen a single time. The V call is TRBV6-4, the J call TRBJ2-3; the match to TRBD2 covers 8 bases. This CDR3 has 16 residues. After removal of 2 bases from V and 0 bases from J, the junction contained 4 bases not matched to a gene. Germline V lookup: CDR1 MRHNA, CDR2 SNTAGT. CDR3 amino acids: CASSDVRGGSTDTQYF. The CDR3 bases are TGTGCCAGCAGTGACGTACGGGGGGGGAGCACAGATACGCAGTATTTT.

This rearrangement joins TRBV6-5 to TRBJ2-7; D may be TRBD1 (6 bases). The CDR3 contains 14 residues. The germline V and J ends were trimmed by 6 bases and 0 bases, with 12 bases remaining between them. CDR1 and CDR2 from the germline V gene are MNHEY and SVGAGI. In DNA form, the CDR3 reads TGTGCCAGCAGGGTGGACAGTTCCTCCTACGAGCAGTACTTC. Translated: CASRVDSSSYEQYF.

The rearrangement joins TRBV10-1 to TRBJ2-1; 9 bases fit TRBD1. The germline CDR1 and CDR2 sequences are WNHNN and SYGVQD (reference sequence). V shed 6 bases and J 5 bases; nucleotides not matched to a gene: 8. The CDR3 contains 15 residues. The CDR3: CASSRTGEGHNEQFF. The CDR3 DNA sequence: TGCGCCAGCAGCCGGACAGGGGAGGGGCACAATGAGCAGTTCTTC.

The chain employs TRBV4-1 and TRBJ2-3; 10 bases fit TRBD2. The CDR3 is 18 amino acids. CDR1 and CDR2 from the germline V gene are MGHRA and YSYEKL. The trim removed 4 bases at V and 0 bases at J, leaving 10 bases unmatched. CDR3 amino acids: CASSPRGSGGSSTDTQYF. CDR3 sequence (DNA): TGCGCCAGCAGCCCTAGGGGTAGCGGGGGGTCTAGCACAGATACGCAGTATTTT.